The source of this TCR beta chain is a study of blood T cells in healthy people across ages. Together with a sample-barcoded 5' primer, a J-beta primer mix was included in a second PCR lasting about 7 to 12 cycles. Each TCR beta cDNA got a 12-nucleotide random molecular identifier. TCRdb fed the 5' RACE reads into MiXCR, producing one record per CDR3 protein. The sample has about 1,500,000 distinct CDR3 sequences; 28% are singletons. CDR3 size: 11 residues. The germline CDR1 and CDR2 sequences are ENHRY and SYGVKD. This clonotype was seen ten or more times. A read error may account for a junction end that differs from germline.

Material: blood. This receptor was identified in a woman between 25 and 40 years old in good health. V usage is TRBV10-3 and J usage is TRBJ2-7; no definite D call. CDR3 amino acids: CAISVLYERYF. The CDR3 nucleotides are TGTGCCATCAGTGTCCTCTACGAGCGGTACTTC.